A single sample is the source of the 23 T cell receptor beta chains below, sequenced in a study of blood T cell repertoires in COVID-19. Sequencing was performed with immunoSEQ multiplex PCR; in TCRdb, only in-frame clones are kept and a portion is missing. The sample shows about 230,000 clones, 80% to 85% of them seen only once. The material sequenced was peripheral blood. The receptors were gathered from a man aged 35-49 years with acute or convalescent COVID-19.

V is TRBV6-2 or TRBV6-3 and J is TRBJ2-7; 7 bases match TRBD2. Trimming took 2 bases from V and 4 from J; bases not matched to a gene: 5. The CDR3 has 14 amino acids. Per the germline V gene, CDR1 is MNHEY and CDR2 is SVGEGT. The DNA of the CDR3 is TGTGCCAGCAGTTACGGATGGGGAGGGTACGAGCAGTACTTC. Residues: CASSYGWGGYEQYF.

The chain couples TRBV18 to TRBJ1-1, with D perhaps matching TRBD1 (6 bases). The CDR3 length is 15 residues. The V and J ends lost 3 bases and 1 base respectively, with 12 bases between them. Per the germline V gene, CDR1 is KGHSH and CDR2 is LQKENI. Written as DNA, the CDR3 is TGTGCCAGCTCACCTTTCGGACAGCAGAACACTGAAGCTTTCTTT. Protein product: CASSPFGQQNTEAFF.

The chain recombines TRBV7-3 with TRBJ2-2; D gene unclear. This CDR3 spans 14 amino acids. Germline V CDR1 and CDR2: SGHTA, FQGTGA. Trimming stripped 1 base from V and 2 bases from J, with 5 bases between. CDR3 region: CASSLNSNTGELFF. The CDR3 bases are TGTGCCAGCAGCTTAAACAGTAACACCGGGGAGCTGTTTTTT. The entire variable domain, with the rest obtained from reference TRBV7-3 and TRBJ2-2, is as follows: GAGVSQTPSNKVTEKGKYVELRCDPISGHTALYWYRQSLGQGPEFLIYFQGTGAADDSGLPNDRFFAVRPEGSVSTLKIQRTERGDSAVYLCASSLNSNTGELFFGEGSRLTVL.

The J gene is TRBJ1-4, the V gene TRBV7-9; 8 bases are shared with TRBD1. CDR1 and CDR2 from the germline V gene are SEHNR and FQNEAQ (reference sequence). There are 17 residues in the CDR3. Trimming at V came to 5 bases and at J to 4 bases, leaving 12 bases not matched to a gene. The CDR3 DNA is TGTGCCAGCAGCCTCGTCACAGAACAGGGGGGTAATGAAAAACTGTTTTTT. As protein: CASSLVTEQGGNEKLFF.

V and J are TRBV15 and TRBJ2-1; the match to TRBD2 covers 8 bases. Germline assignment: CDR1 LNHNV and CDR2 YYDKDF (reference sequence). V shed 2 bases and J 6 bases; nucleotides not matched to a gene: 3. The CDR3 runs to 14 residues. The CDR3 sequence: CATSRPGGGNEQFF. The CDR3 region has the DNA TGTGCCACCAGCAGACCCGGGGGGGGCAATGAGCAGTTCTTC.

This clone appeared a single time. The CDR3 sequence is CASSRTGVLQPQHF. CDR3 coding DNA: TGTGCCAGCAGTCGAACAGGGGTCCTACAGCCCCAGCATTTT. The V gene is TRBV28, the J gene TRBJ1-5, with TRBD1 identical over 7 bases. The germline V gene encodes CDR1 MDHEN and CDR2 SYDVKM. The CDR3 contains 14 residues. V shed 5 bases and J 7 bases; nucleotides not matched to a gene: 8.

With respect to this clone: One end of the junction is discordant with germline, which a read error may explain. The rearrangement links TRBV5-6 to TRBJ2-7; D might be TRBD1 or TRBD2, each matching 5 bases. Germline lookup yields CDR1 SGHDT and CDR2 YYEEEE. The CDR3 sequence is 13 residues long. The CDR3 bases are TGTGCCAGCAGTTTGGGACCGACCCTCGGCGGTTACTTC. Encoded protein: CASSLGPTLGGYF.

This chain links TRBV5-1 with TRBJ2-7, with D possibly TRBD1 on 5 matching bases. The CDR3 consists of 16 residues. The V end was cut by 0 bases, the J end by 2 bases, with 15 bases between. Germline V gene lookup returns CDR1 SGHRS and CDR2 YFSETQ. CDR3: CASSLGGAAQAYEQYF. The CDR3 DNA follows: TGCGCCAGCAGCTTGGGGGGCGCAGCTCAGGCCTACGAGCAGTACTTC.

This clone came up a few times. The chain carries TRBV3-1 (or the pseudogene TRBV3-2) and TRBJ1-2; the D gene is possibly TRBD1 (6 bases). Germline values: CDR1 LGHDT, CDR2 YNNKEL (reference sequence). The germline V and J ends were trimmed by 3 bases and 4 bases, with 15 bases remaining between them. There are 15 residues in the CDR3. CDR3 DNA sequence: TGTGCCAGCAGCCACTGGGACACCAATCTCTATGGCTACACCTTC. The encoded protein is CASSHWDTNLYGYTF.

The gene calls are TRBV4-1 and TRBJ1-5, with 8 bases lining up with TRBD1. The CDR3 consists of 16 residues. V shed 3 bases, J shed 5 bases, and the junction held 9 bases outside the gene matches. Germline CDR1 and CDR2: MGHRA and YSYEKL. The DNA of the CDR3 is TGCGCCAGCAGCCAGAACCCCCACAGGGGGGATCAGCCCCAGCATTTT. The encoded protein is CASSQNPHRGDQPQHF.

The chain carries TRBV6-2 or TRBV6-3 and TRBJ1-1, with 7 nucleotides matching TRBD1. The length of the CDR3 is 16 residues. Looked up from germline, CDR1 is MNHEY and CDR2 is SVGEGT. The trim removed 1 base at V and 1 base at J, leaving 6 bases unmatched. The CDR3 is CASSYYGTAKNTEAFF. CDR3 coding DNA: TGTGCCAGCAGTTACTACGGGACAGCTAAGAACACTGAAGCTTTCTTT.

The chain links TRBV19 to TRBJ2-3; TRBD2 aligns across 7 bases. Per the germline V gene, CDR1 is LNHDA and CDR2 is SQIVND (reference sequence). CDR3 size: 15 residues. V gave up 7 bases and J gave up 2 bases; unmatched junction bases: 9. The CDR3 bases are TGTGCCAGTAATTCGGGGGGTCAGGACACAGATACGCAGTATTTT. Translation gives CASNSGGQDTDTQYF.

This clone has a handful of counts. DNA for the CDR3: TGTGCCACCAGCAGAGTAACAGGGGGGGCTTATCGGCCCCAGCATTTT. Translating gives CATSRVTGGAYRPQHF. The chain links TRBV15 to TRBJ1-5; 8 positions match TRBD1. The CDR3 totals 16 residues. J was trimmed by 9 bases and V by 1 base; bases with no gene match: 11. Looked up from germline, CDR1 is LNHNV and CDR2 is YYDKDF (reference sequence).

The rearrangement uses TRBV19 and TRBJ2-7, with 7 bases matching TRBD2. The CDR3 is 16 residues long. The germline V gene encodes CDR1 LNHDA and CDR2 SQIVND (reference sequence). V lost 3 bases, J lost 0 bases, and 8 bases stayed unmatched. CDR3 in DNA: TGTGCCAGTAGTATGGTCCTCGGCGGGAGCTCCTACGAGCAGTACTTC. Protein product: CASSMVLGGSSYEQYF.

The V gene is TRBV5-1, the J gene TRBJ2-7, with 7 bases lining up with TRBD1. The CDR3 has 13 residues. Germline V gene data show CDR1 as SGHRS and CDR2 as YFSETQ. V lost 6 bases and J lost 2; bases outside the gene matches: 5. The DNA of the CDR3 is TGCGCCAGCACCAGGGACAGTCCCTACGAGCAGTACTTC. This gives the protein CASTRDSPYEQYF.

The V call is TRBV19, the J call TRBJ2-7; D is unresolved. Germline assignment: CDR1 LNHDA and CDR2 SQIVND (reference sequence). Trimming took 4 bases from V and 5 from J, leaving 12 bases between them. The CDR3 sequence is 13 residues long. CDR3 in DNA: TGTGCCAGTAGTAGTGGTTCCCCTAACGAGCAGTACTTC. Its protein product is CASSSGSPNEQYF.

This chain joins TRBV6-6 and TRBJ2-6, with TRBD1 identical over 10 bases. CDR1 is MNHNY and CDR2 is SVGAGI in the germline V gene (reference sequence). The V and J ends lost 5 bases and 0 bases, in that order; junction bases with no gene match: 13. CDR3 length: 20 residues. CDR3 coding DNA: TGTGCCAGCAGTCACGAGGGACAGGGGCACCCTTACTCTGGGGCCAACGTCCTGACTTTC. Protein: CASSHEGQGHPYSGANVLTF.

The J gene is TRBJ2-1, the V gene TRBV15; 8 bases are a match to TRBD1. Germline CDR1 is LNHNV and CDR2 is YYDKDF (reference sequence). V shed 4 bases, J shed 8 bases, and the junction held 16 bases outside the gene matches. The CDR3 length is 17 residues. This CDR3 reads CATSTRRADRVSDEQFF. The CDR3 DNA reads TGTGCCACCAGCACCCGGAGGGCGGACAGGGTATCTGATGAGCAGTTCTTC.

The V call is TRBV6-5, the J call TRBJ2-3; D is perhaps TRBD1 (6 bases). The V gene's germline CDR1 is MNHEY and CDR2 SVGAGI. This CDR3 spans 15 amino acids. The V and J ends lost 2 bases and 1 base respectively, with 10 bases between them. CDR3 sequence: CASSYIAGGTDTQYF. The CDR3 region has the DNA TGTGCCAGCAGTTACATCGCAGGGGGCACAGATACGCAGTATTTT.

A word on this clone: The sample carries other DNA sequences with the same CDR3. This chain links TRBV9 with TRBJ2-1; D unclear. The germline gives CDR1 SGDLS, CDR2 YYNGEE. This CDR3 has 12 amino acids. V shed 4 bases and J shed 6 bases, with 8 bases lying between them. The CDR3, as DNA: TGTGCCAGCAGCCCGAGGCGCAATGAGCAGTTCTTC. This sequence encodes CASSPRRNEQFF.

The CDR3 reads CATSREAGLGGYTF. As DNA, the CDR3 is TGTGCCACCAGCAGAGAAGCAGGGCTCGGCGGCTACACCTTC. The chain is built from TRBV15 and TRBJ1-2; maybe TRBD1 (5 bases). The ends were cut back, 0 bases at V and 8 bases at J, with 13 bases in the middle. The CDR3 sequence is 14 residues long. Per germline, CDR1 LNHNV and CDR2 YYDKDF (reference sequence).

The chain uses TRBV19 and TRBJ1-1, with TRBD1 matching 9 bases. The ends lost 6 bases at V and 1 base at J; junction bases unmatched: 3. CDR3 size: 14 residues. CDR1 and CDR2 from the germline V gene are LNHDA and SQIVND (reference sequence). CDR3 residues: CASRQQGANTEAFF. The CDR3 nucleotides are TGTGCCAGTAGGCAACAGGGGGCGAACACTGAAGCTTTCTTT.

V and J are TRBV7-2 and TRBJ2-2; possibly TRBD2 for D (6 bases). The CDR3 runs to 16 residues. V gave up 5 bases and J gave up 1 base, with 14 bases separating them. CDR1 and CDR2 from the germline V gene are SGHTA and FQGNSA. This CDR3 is CASSTLARLNTGELFF. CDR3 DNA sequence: TGTGCCAGCAGCACCCTAGCGCGCCTGAACACCGGGGAGCTGTTTTTT.